This T cell receptor beta chain was identified during a study of graft-versus-host responses after intestinal transplantation. To note about this clone: No antigen is known for it.

This CDR3 contains 12 residues. The junction had 8 bases not matched to a gene; V was cut back by 8 bases and J by 9 bases. The V gene's germline CDR1 is MGHRA and CDR2 YSYEKL. Some clones are missing from TCRdb's copy, which holds only in-frame ones; the method was immunoSEQ multiplex PCR. The table lists more than 80,000 clones, about 89% of them singletons. Study-level points and caveats: Allografts carried high graft-versus-host to host-versus-graft clonal ratios in patients having graft-donor T cell macrochimerism. Recipient marrow contained GvH clones, some of which appeared first in ileum or blood.

The specimen was unstimulated CD4+ T cells sorted from spleen or lymph node cells, collected before intestinal transplant. This TCR was sampled from a human donor who received an intestinal transplant. This chain connects TRBV4-1 to TRBJ2-7; 9 bases map to TRBD2. For the CDR3, the DNA is TGCGCCAGCGTTCCGGGACTAGCAGTGCAGTACTTC. It specifies CASVPGLAVQYF.